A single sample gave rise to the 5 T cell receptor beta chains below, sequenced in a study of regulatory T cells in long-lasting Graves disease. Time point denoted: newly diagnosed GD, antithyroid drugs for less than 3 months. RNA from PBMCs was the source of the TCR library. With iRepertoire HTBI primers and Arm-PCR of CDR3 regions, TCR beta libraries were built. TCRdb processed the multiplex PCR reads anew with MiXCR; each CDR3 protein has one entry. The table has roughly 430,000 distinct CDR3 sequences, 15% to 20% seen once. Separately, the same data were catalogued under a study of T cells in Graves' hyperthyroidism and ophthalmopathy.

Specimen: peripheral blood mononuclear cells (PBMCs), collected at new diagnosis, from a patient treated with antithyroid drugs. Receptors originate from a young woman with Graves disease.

The CDR3 DNA reads as TGTGCCGGAAGGACGGGAAACAATCAGCCCCAGCATTTT. This translates into CAGRTGNNQPQHF. The chain has TRBV6-1 and TRBJ1-5; D ambiguous. V lost 11 bases, J lost 3 bases, and 14 bases lay in between. Germline values: CDR1 MNHNS, CDR2 SASEGT. This CDR3 contains 13 residues.

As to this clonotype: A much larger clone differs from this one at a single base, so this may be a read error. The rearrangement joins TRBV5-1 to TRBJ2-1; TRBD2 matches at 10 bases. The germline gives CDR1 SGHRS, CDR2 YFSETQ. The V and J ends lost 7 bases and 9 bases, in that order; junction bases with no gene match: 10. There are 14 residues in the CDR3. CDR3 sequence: CASLRTSGDSEQFF. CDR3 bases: TGCGCCAGCTTGCGGACTAGCGGCGACAGTGAGCAGTTCTTC. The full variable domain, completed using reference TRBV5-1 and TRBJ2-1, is KAGVTQTPRYLIKTRGQQVTLSCSPISGHRSVSWYQQTPGQGLQFLFEYFSETQRNKGNFPGRFSGRQFSNSRSEMNVSTLELGDSALYLCASLRTSGDSEQFFGPGTRLTVL.

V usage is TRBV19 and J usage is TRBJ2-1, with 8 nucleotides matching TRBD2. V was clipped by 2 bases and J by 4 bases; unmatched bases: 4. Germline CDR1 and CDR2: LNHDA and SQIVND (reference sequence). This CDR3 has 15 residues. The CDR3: CASSITGGIYNEQFF. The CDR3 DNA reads TGTGCCAGTAGTATAACGGGAGGGATTTACAATGAGCAGTTCTTC.

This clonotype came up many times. The CDR3 is CASSFRRNTEAFF. CDR3 DNA sequence: TGTGCCAGCAGCTTCCGGAGGAACACTGAAGCTTTCTTT. The chain employs TRBV28 and TRBJ1-1, with D uncertain. The V end was cut by 6 bases, the J end by 1 base, with 9 bases between. Germline CDR1 MDHEN, CDR2 SYDVKM. CDR3 length: 13 amino acids.

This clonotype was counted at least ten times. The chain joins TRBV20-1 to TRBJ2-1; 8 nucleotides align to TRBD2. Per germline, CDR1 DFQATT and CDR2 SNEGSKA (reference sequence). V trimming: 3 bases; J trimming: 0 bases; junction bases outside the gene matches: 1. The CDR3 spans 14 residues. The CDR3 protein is CSARGLDSYNEQFF. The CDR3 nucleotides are TGCAGTGCTAGGGGACTAGACTCCTACAATGAGCAGTTCTTC.